A single sample gave rise to the 17 T cell receptor beta chains below, sequenced in a study of response to subunit inactivated influenza vaccine. TCRdb ran MiXCR on the RT-PCR reads and lists one entry per CDR3 protein. The sample has around 540,000 distinct CDR3 sequences; approximately 10% are singletons. The sequences come from PBMCs from blood, collected on the day of vaccination. These receptor sequences come from a man aged 50-60 years who received an inactivated influenza vaccine.

This clonotype was found many times. V and J are TRBV4-3 and TRBJ1-6; no firm D call. Trimming removed 1 base from V and 0 bases from J, with 4 bases in between. The germline V gene has CDR1 LGHNA and CDR2 YSLEER. The CDR3 totals 15 residues. CDR3 sequence reads: CASSQGYSYNSPLHF. CDR3 DNA sequence: TGCGCCAGCAGCCAAGGTTACTCCTATAATTCACCCCTCCACTTT.

This clonotype was found a few times. The chain uses TRBV3-1 and TRBJ2-5; 9 bases map to TRBD2. The CDR3 loop spans 15 amino acids. J lost 5 bases, V lost 3 bases, and 7 bases had no gene match. Germline loops: CDR1 LGHDT, CDR2 YNNKEL (reference sequence). CDR3 coding DNA: TGTGCCAGCAGCCAGACTCTAGCGGGGTTTGAGACCCAGTACTTC. Amino acids: CASSQTLAGFETQYF.

This clonotype showed up just a few times. This chain connects TRBV6-5 to TRBJ1-3; D is ambiguous. The CDR3 is 16 residues long. Germline V lookup: CDR1 MNHEY, CDR2 SVGAGI. The ends were cut back, 2 bases at V and 0 bases at J, with 11 bases in the middle. For the CDR3, the DNA is TGTGCCAGCAGTTACACCCCCCGGAGCTCTGGAAACACCATATATTTT. Translation gives CASSYTPRSSGNTIYF.

This clonotype was detected a few times. The chain joins TRBV7-8 to TRBJ2-7; a weak D match, TRBD1 (6 bases). The V gene lost 5 bases and the J gene lost 4 bases, with 12 bases spanning the gap. The CDR3 is made up of 13 amino acids. CDR1 is SGHVS, CDR2 FQNEAQ, per germline. The CDR3 nucleotides are TGTGCCAGCAGCACTCAACAGGGTTACGAGCAGTACTTC. It is translated as CASSTQQGYEQYF.

A few counts support this clonotype. The genes are TRBV4-1 and TRBJ1-4; TRBD1 is a possible D gene (5 bases). CDR1 and CDR2 from the germline V gene are MGHRA and YSYEKL. Trimming stripped 3 bases from V and 8 bases from J, with 10 bases between. The CDR3 has 13 residues. For the CDR3, the DNA is TGCGCCAGCAGCCATGGGGGACCGGAAAAACTGTTTTTT. Translating it yields CASSHGGPEKLFF.

The chain combines TRBV12-3 or TRBV12-4 with TRBJ1-5; 7 nucleotides match TRBD1. There are 14 residues in the CDR3. With 8 bases clipped from V and 4 bases from J, the junction kept 8 bases outside the gene matches. The CDR3 nucleotides read TGTGCCAGCTGTCAGGGACAGTTTAATCAGCCCCAGCATTTT. As protein: CASCQGQFNQPQHF.

This clonotype was seen a handful of times. The V and J genes are TRBV27 and TRBJ2-1; TRBD1 matches 7 bases. V trimming: 4 bases; J trimming: 0 bases; junction bases outside the gene matches: 6. The CDR3 has 16 amino acids. Germline CDR1 reads MNHEY; CDR2 reads SMNVEV (reference sequence). The DNA of the CDR3 is TGTGCCAGCAGTTCACTTACAGGGGCCTCCTACAATGAGCAGTTCTTC. It yields the protein CASSSLTGASYNEQFF.

The chain couples TRBV7-9 to TRBJ2-3, with 12 bases matching TRBD2. The CDR3 is made up of 17 amino acids. Losses at the gene ends were 2 bases for V and 2 bases for J; bases not matched to a gene: 5. Looked up from germline, CDR1 is SEHNR and CDR2 is FQNEAQ (reference sequence). The CDR3 bases are TGTGCCAGCAGCTTATTGCGGACTAGCGGGGACACAGATACGCAGTATTTT. This sequence encodes CASSLLRTSGDTDTQYF.

This sequence joins TRBV19 and TRBJ2-2; D may be TRBD1 (6 bases). The V and J ends lost 7 bases and 5 bases respectively, with 17 bases between them. Looked up from germline, CDR1 is LNHDA and CDR2 is SQIVND (reference sequence). The CDR3 length is 15 residues. CDR3 nucleotides: TGTGCCAGTACCCCACAGGGACAATTAACCGGGGAGCTGTTTTTT. It codes for CASTPQGQLTGELFF.

This clonotype was seen many times. V and J are TRBV28 and TRBJ1-2, with 7 bases matching TRBD1. V shed 5 bases and J 7 bases; nucleotides not matched to a gene: 13. Germline V lookup: CDR1 MDHEN, CDR2 SYDVKM. The CDR3 has 15 amino acids. The chain's CDR3 is CASSTNWDYRGGYTF. In DNA form, the CDR3 reads TGTGCCAGCAGTACGAATTGGGATTACAGGGGTGGCTACACCTTC.

This clonotype has only a few counts. The rearrangement links TRBV5-1 to TRBJ2-3; 11 bases line up with TRBD1. The V gene end was trimmed by 4 bases and the J gene end by 4 bases; junction bases not matched to a gene: 5. Germline assignment: CDR1 SGHRS and CDR2 YFSETQ. The CDR3 loop spans 15 amino acids. Written as DNA, the CDR3 is TGCGCCAGCAGCACCCGGACAGGGGGCCCAGATACGCAGTATTTT. Its protein is CASSTRTGGPDTQYF.

Many counts were recorded for this clonotype. V and J are TRBV5-6 and TRBJ1-2; no firm D call. The CDR3 runs 13 residues. The V and J ends lost 3 bases and 0 bases respectively, with 6 bases between them. Germline CDR1 reads SGHDT; CDR2 reads YYEEEE. The chain's CDR3 is CASSSASNYGYTF. The DNA for the CDR3 is TGTGCCAGCAGCTCGGCGTCTAACTATGGCTACACCTTC. Full variable domain (rest looked up from reference TRBV5-6 and TRBJ1-2): DAGVTQSPTHLIKTRGQQVTLRCSPKSGHDTVSWYQQALGQGPQFIFQYYEEEERQRGNFPDRFSGHQFPNYSSELNVNALLLGDSALYLCASSSASNYGYTFGSGTRLTVV.

This clonotype is judged medium-sized (0.01 to 0.1%). J is TRBJ2-3 and V is TRBV24-1; unclear D gene. The V end lost 0 bases, the J end lost 11 bases, and 11 bases lay between the germline ends. Germline lookup yields CDR1 KGHDR and CDR2 SFDVKD. This CDR3 comprises 13 residues. For the CDR3, the DNA is TGTGCCACCAGTGATTTGACCACAAGCAAGCAGTATTTT. Translation: CATSDLTTSKQYF.

J is TRBJ2-1 and V is TRBV6-1; tentative D call: TRBD2 (6 bases). The CDR3 has 17 residues. Germline V gene lookup returns CDR1 MNHNS and CDR2 SASEGT. V was clipped by 0 bases and J by 4 bases, with 16 bases between them. This CDR3 reads CASSEAGGDHLYNEQFF. The CDR3 bases are TGTGCCAGCAGTGAAGCCGGCGGGGACCACCTTTACAATGAGCAGTTCTTC.

In its sample, this clonotype was seen a few times. This chain uses TRBV12-3 or TRBV12-4 with TRBJ1-6; 8 nucleotides agree with TRBD1. V shed 3 bases, J shed 9 bases, and the junction held 4 bases outside the gene matches. The CDR3 runs 14 residues. CDR3 in amino acids: CASSFDRGGSPLHF. The CDR3 coding sequence is TGTGCCAGCAGTTTTGACAGGGGTGGTTCACCCCTCCACTTT.

The V call is TRBV5-1, the J call TRBJ1-2, with a tentative D call TRBD1 (6 bases). Germline loops: CDR1 SGHRS, CDR2 YFSETQ. CDR3 length: 13 residues. V was clipped by 3 bases and J by 7 bases, with 13 bases between them. CDR3 coding DNA: TGCGCCAGCAGCTGGACAAAAGGGGGTGGCTACACCTTC. Residues: CASSWTKGGGYTF.

This clonotype appeared many times. The V gene is TRBV28, the J gene TRBJ2-7; D unclear. The CDR3 consists of 11 residues. The V gene lost 3 bases and the J gene lost 5 bases, with 5 bases spanning the gap. Germline assignment: CDR1 MDHEN and CDR2 SYDVKM. In DNA form, the CDR3 reads TGTGCCAGCAGTTTTAGGGACGAGCAGTACTTC. As protein: CASSFRDEQYF.